This T cell receptor (beta chain) was found in a study of identical twins. Study observations and caveats: Models predicted too little out-of-frame TCR alpha sharing in monozygotic twins. Clonotypes of the beta chain that were abundant in cord blood carried fewer insertions (memory repertoires showed none).

On this clonotype: The antigen remains unidentified.

The CDR3 spans 16 residues. Germline values: CDR1 MNHEY, CDR2 SVGAGI. Trimming cost V 0 bases and J 4 bases, with 14 bases left between them. A single record per CDR3 protein comes from TCRdb applying MiXCR to the 5' RACE reads. In the table there are about 530,000 distinct CDR3 sequences, over 12% of which are singletons. Another study also made use of these data, one on yellow fever vaccine responses in identical twins.

This clonotype was sampled from a woman between 18 and 30 years old in good health. The rearrangement joins TRBV6-5 to TRBJ2-3; TRBD1 is a possible D gene (5 bases). The source material was CD4+ T cells sorted from blood. CDR3 sequence reads: CASSYSISGPPDTQYF. CDR3 sequence (DNA): TGTGCCAGCAGTTACTCGATTTCAGGGCCCCCAGATACGCAGTATTTT.